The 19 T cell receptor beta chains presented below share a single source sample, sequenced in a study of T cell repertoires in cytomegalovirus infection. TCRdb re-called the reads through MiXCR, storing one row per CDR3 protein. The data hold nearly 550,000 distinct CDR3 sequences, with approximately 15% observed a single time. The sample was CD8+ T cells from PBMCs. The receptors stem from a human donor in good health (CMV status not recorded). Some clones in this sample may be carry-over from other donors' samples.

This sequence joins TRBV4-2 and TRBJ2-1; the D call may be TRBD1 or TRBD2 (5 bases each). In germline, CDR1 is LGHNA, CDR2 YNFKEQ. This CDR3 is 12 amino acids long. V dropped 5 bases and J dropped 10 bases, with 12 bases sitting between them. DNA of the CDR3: TGTGCCAGCAGCAGGGACCTCAGGGAGCAGTTCTTC. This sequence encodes CASSRDLREQFF.

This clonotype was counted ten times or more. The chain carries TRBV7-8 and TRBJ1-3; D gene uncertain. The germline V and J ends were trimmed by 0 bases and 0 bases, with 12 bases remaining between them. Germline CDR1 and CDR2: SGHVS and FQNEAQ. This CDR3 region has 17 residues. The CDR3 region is CASSLARFPTSGNTIYF. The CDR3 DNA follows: TGTGCCAGCAGCTTAGCGCGTTTTCCGACCTCTGGAAACACCATATATTTT.

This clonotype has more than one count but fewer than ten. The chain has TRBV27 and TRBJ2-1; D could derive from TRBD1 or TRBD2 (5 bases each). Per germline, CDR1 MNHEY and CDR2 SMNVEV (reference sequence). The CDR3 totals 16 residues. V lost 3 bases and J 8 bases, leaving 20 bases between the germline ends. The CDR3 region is CASSFSGTAIRYEQFF. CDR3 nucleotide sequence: TGTGCCAGCAGTTTTTCCGGGACCGCAATAAGATATGAGCAGTTCTTC.

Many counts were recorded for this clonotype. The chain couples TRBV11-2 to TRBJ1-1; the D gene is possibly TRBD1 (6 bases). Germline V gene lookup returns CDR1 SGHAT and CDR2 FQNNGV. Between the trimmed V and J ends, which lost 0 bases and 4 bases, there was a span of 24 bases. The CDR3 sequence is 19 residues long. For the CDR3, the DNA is TGTGCCAGCAGCTTAGATCTAGGTCGGGTCGGGACAAGACGCACTGAAGCTTTCTTT. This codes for CASSLDLGRVGTRRTEAFF. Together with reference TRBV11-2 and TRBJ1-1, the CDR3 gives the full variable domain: EAGVAQSPRYKIIEKRQSVAFWCNPISGHATLYWYQQILGQGPKLLIQFQNNGVVDDSQLPKDRFSAERLKGVDSTLKIQPAKLEDSAVYLCASSLDLGRVGTRRTEAFFGQGTRLTVV.

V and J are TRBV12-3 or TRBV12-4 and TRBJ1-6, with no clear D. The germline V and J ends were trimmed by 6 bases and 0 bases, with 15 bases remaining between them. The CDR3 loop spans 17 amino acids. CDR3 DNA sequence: TGTGCCAGCAGCCAGAGTGGCGTTAGCTCCTATAATTCACCCCTCCACTTT. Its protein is CASSQSGVSSYNSPLHF.

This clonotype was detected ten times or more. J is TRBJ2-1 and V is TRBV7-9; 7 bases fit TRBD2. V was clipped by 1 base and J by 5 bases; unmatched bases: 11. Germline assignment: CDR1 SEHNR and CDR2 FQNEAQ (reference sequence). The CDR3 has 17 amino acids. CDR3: CASSLELRRESDNEQFF. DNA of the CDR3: TGTGCCAGCAGCTTAGAATTGCGGCGGGAGAGCGACAATGAGCAGTTCTTC.

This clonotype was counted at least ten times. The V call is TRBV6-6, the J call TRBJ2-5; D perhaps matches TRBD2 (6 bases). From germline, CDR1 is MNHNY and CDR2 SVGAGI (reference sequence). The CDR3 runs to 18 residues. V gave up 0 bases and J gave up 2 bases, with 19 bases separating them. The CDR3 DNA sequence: TGTGCCAGCAGTTACTCTTACAAGAAGACTAGTACGCAAGAGACCCAGTACTTC. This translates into CASSYSYKKTSTQETQYF.

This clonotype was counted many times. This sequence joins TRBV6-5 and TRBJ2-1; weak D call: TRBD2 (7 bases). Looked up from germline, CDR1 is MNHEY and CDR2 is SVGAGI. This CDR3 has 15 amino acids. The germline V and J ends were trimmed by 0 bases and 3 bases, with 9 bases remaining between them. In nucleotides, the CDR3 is TGTGCCAGCAGTTACTCGCGGGGGCTCTACAATGAGCAGTTCTTC. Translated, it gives CASSYSRGLYNEQFF.

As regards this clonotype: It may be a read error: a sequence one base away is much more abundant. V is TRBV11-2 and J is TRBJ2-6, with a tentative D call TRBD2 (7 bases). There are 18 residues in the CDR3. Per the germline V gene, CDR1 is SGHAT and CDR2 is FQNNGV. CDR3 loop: CDSSLWGGQDSGANVLTF. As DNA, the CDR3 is TGTGACAGCAGCTTATGGGGGGGGCAGGACTCTGGGGCCAACGTCCTGACTTTC.

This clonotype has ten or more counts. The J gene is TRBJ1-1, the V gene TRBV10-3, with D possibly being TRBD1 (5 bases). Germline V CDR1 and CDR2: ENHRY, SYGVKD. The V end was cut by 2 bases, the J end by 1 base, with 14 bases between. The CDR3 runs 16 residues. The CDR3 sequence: CAISEPHRSRNTEAFF. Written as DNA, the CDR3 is TGTGCCATCAGTGAGCCCCACAGGTCCAGGAACACTGAAGCTTTCTTT.

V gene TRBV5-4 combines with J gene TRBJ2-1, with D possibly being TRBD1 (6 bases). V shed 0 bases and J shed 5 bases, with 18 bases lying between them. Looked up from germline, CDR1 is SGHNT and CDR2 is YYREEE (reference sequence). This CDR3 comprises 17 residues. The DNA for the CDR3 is TGTGCCAGCAGCTTGGTGTTAGGGGGACCCGCCGACAATGAGCAGTTCTTC. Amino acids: CASSLVLGGPADNEQFF.

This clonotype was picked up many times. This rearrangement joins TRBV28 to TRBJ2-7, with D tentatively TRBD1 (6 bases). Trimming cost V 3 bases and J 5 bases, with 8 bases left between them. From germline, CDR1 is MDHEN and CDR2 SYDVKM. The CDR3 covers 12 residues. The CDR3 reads CASSLWGHEQYF. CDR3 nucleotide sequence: TGTGCCAGCAGTTTGTGGGGGCACGAGCAGTACTTC.

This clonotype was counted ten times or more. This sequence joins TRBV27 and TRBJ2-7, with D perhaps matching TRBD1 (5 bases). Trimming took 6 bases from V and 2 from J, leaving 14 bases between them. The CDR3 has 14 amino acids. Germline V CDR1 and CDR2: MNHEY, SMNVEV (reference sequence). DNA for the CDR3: TGTGCCAGCAGCTCAGAAAGGGGAACCTACGAGCAGTACTTC. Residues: CASSSERGTYEQYF.

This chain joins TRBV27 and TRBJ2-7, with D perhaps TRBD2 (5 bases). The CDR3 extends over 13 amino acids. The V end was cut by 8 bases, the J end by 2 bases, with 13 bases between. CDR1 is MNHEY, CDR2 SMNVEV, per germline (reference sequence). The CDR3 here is CASGSLDTYEQYF. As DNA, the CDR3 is TGTGCCAGCGGGAGTTTGGATACCTACGAGCAGTACTTC.

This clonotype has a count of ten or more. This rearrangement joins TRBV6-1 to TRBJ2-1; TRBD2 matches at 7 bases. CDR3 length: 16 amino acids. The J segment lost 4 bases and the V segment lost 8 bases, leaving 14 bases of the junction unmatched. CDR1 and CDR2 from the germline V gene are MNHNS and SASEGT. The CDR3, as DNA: TGTGCCAGCGTGTTCGGGGAGGGCCTGGTTTACAATGAGCAGTTCTTC. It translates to CASVFGEGLVYNEQFF.

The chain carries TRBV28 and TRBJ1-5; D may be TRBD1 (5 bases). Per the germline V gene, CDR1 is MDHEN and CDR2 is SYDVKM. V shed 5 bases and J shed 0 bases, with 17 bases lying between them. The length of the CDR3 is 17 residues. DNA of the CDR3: TGTGCCAGCAGTGATCTTCGAGGACAATTTAGCAATCAGCCCCAGCATTTT. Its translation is CASSDLRGQFSNQPQHF.

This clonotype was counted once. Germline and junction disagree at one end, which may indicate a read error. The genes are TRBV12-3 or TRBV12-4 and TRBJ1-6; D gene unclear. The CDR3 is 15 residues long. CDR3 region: CASSPTIIGNSPLHF. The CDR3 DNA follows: TGTGCTAGCAGTCCCACCATAATTGGTAATTCACCCCTCCACTTT.

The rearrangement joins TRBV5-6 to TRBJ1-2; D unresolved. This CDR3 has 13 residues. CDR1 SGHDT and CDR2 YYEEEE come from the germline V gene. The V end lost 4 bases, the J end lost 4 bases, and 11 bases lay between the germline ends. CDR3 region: CASSPSRGYGYTF. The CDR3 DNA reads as TGTGCCAGCAGCCCTAGCCGAGGCTATGGCTACACCTTC.

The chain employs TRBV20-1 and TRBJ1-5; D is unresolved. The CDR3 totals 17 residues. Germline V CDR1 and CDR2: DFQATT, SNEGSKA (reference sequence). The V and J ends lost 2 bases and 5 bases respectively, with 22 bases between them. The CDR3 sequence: CSARSYYRESGYQPQHF. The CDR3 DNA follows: TGCAGTGCTAGATCCTACTACCGTGAGAGCGGCTATCAGCCCCAGCATTTT.